Here is one TCR beta chain with its context. Its specificity is unknown. Unmatched junction bases numbered 1, after V lost 5 bases and J lost 0 bases. The CDR3 extends over 13 amino acids. CDR1 is GTSNPN and CDR2 is SVGIG in the germline V gene (reference sequence). The entry originates in a study of response to subunit inactivated influenza vaccine. Study-level results: Few new T cells, the authors suggested, are recruited by each seasonal influenza vaccination.

TCRdb reanalysed the RT-PCR reads using MiXCR and keeps one entry per CDR3 protein. The sample shows over 400,000 distinct CDR3 sequences, about a tenth of them seen only once. The TCR originated in a man in his forties or fifties who received an inactivated influenza vaccine. Source: PBMCs from blood, taken roughly 47 days after vaccination. The chain carries TRBV30 and TRBJ2-7; 10 bases fit TRBD1. The CDR3 loop reads CAWGTGVSYEQYF. CDR3 sequence (DNA): TGTGCCTGGGGGACAGGGGTCTCCTACGAGCAGTACTTC.